The 10 T cell receptor beta chains given below trace back to one sample, sequenced in a study of CD8+ T cells in alopecia areata (dated by TCRdb to between 2018 and 2020). Taken with the paper, the label for time point translates to: baseline before oral tofacitinib. The method was the immunoSEQ multiplex PCR assay. RNA was extracted from all samples and reverse transcribed into cDNA, which served as template for TCR sequencing. The table was pulled from immuneACCESS by TCRdb, which kept in-frame rearrangements only. Such tables lose some clones; where checked, under half of the loss comes from unresolved V genes, and the rest has no known cause. The sample records 150,000 to 200,000 clones, about 72% of which are singletons. In total, the top ten clones hold about an eighth of the sample. This specimen consisted of CD8+ T cells sorted from blood, obtained at week 0. These TCRs come from a human donor with alopecia areata.

The genes are TRBV27 and TRBJ2-1, with a weak D call TRBD1 (5 bases). Germline CDR1 and CDR2: MNHEY and SMNVEV (reference sequence). V was shortened by 5 bases and J by 6 bases, with 11 bases between the two germline ends. The CDR3 totals 13 residues. CDR3 nucleotides: TGTGCCAGCAGTCCTCAGGGTTTCAATGAGCAGTTCTTC. Translation gives CASSPQGFNEQFF.

The genes are TRBV4-1 and TRBJ2-4, with 13 bases matching TRBD2. V lost 2 bases, J lost 8 bases, and 15 bases stayed unmatched. The CDR3 extends over 19 amino acids. The germline V gene has CDR1 MGHRA and CDR2 YSYEKL. The CDR3: CASSQTSGGAVRPLDIQYF. CDR3 DNA: TGCGCCAGCAGCCAAACTAGCGGGGGGGCCGTTCGTCCTTTAGACATTCAGTACTTC.

The chain carries TRBV2 and TRBJ1-5; D is undetermined. V shed 3 bases and J shed 0 bases, with 12 bases lying between them. CDR1 SNHLY and CDR2 FYNNEI come from the germline V gene. This CDR3 spans 16 amino acids. CDR3 nucleotides: TGTGCCAGCAGTGATTGGAGCCCTCATAGCAATCAGCCCCAGCATTTT. The encoded protein is CASSDWSPHSNQPQHF.

The genes are TRBV5-5 and TRBJ2-3, with TRBD1 matching over 7 bases. CDR1 is SGHKS and CDR2 is YYEKEE in the germline V gene (reference sequence). J gave up 2 bases and V 1 base, and 4 bases lay outside the gene matches. The CDR3 runs 15 residues. Here the CDR3 DNA reads TGTGCCAGCAGCTTGTCGGGACAGTACACAGATACGCAGTATTTT. This codes for CASSLSGQYTDTQYF.

The chain links TRBV30 to TRBJ2-2; tentatively, D is TRBD1 or TRBD2 (5 bases each). CDR1 and CDR2 from the germline V gene are GTSNPN and SVGIG (reference sequence). The CDR3 extends over 12 amino acids. Between the trimmed V and J ends, which lost 1 base and 6 bases, there was a span of 6 bases. DNA for the CDR3: TGTGCCTGGAGTGGGGGGTCCGGGGAGCTGTTTTTT. The encoded protein is CAWSGGSGELFF.

The chain couples TRBV5-1 to TRBJ2-3, with D perhaps matching TRBD1 (5 bases). The CDR3 loop spans 12 amino acids. Germline V lookup: CDR1 SGHRS, CDR2 YFSETQ. V shed 6 bases and J shed 8 bases, with 13 bases lying between them. The CDR3 loop is CASTQGYGTQYF. In DNA, the CDR3 is TGCGCCAGCACTCAGGGTTATGGTACGCAGTATTTT.

This clone came up a few times. The chain links TRBV5-1 to TRBJ1-1; 9 nucleotides agree with TRBD1. Germline assignment: CDR1 SGHRS and CDR2 YFSETQ. The J segment lost 1 base and the V segment lost 5 bases, leaving 3 bases of the junction unmatched. There are 14 residues in the CDR3. The CDR3 loop reads CASSYRGPNTEAFF. The CDR3 DNA sequence: TGCGCCAGCAGTTACAGGGGGCCGAACACTGAAGCTTTCTTT.

V gene TRBV29-1 combines with J gene TRBJ2-7; D possibly corresponds to TRBD2 (6 bases). CDR1 is SQVTM, CDR2 ANQGSEA, per germline. This CDR3 spans 11 amino acids. V was pared by 3 bases and J by 7 bases, with 10 bases between. DNA of the CDR3: TGCAGCGTTGATTGGGCGGGGGAGCAGTACTTC. This encodes CSVDWAGEQYF.

This clone was seen a few times. For the CDR3, the DNA is TGTGCCAGCAGTGAATGGGATGAGAACAAGGAAGCTTTCTTT. It codes for CASSEWDENKEAFF. The chain has TRBV25-1 and TRBJ1-1; no clear D gene. Germline values: CDR1 MGHDK, CDR2 SYGVNS. The V and J ends lost 1 base and 8 bases respectively, with 14 bases between them. This CDR3 has 14 amino acids.

The gene calls are TRBV9 and TRBJ2-7, with D perhaps assigned TRBD1 or TRBD2 (5 bases each). Deletions cut 2 bases from V and 4 bases from J, with 16 bases between. Germline V gene sequence: CDR1 SGDLS, CDR2 YYNGEE. The CDR3 runs to 15 residues. As DNA, the CDR3 is TGTGCCAGCAGCGTTGGAGAGGGGTTCAGGTACGAGCAGTACTTC. Translating it yields CASSVGEGFRYEQYF.